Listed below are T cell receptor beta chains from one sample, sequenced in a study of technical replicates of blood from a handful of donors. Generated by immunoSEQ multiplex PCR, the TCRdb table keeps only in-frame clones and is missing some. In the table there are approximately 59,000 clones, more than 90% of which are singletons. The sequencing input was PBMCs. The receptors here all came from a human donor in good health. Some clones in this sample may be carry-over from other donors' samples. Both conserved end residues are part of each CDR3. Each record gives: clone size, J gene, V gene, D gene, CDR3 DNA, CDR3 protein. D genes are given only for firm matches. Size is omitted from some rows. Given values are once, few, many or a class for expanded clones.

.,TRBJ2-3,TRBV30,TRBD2,TGTGCCTGGGGACTAGCGGACTACGAAACCTCCCCAGATACGCAGTATTTT,CAWGLADYETSPDTQYF
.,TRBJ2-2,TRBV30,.,TGTGCCTGGAGGATGGCAGGGGGGACCGGGGAGCTGTTTTTT,CAWRMAGGTGELFF
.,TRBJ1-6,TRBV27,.,TGTGCCAGCAGTTTAAGAAGTTGGACAGATAATTCACCCCTCCACTTT,CASSLRSWTDNSPLHF
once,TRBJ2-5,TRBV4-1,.,TGCGCCAGCAGCCAGCCAGGAGGCCAAGAGACCCAGTACTTC,CASSQPGGQETQYF
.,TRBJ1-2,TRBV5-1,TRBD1,TGCGCCAGCAGCTTGGGTACAGGGGACTATGGCTACACCTTC,CASSLGTGDYGYTF
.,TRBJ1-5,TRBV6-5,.,TGTGCCAGCAGTTACGTTGGGGCGCACCAGCCCCAGCATTTT,CASSYVGAHQPQHF
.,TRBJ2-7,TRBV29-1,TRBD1,TGCAGCGCCACCCGGGACAGGGGGTCCTACGAGCAGTACTTC,CSATRDRGSYEQYF
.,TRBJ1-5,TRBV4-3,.,TGCGCCAGCAGCCAACGACAGGTAGGGCAGCCCCAGCATTTT,CASSQRQVGQPQHF
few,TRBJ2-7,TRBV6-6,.,TGTGCCAGCAGTTACATCCGAAGAGGTTCCTACGAGCAGTACTTC,CASSYIRRGSYEQYF
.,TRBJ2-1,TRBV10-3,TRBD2,TGTGCCATCAGTGGGACTAGCGGGGGGTATTCCTACAATGAGCAGTTCTTC,CAISGTSGGYSYNEQFF
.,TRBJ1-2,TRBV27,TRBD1,TGTGCCAGCAGTTGGGGACAGGGGGCTCCAGGGGGCTACACCTTC,CASSWGQGAPGGYTF
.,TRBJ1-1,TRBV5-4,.,TGTGCCAGCAGCTTGGGCGGGAACACTGAAGCTTTCTTT,CASSLGGNTEAFF
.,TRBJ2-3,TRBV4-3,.,TGCGCCAGCAGGCCTCCCGGGAGCGATACGCAGTATTTT,CASRPPGSDTQYF
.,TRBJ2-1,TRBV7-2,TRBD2,TGTGCCAGCAGCTTAGTTGGTAGCGGGAGAAATGAGCAGTTCTTC,CASSLVGSGRNEQFF
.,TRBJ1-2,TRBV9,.,TGTGCCAGCAGCGTAGCTAAAACAACCCGGGTCGCGGGCTACACCTTC,CASSVAKTTRVAGYTF
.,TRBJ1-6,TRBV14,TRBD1,TGTGCCAGCAGCCTGGACAGGGGCTCACCCCTCCACTTT,CASSLDRGSPLHF
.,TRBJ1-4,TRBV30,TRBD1,TGTGCCGGTCAAACAAATACAGGGGTGGGCGAAAAACTGTTTTTT,CAGQTNTGVGEKLFF
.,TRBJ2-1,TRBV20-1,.,TGCAGTGCTAGAGAGGCAGTTGAGCAGTTCTTC,CSAREAVEQFF
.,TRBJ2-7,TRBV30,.,TGTGCCTGGAGCGACACAGGGATCGGGCAGTACTTC,CAWSDTGIGQYF
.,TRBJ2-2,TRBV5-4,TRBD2,TGTGCCAGCAGGGGGACTAGCGGGAACACCGGGGAGCTGTTTTTT,CASRGTSGNTGELFF
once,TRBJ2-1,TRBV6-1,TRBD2,TGTGCCAGCAGTGAAAGGCTAGCGGGAGCTTGGCAGCAGTTCTTC,CASSERLAGAWQQFF
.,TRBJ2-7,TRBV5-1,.,TGCGCCAGCAGCTTGGCCGGCACAGCCTACGAGCAGTACTTC,CASSLAGTAYEQYF
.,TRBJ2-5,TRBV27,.,TGTGCCAGCAGTTTTATTGATTCAAAAGCCCACCAAGAGACCCAGTACTTC,CASSFIDSKAHQETQYF
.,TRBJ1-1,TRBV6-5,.,TGTGCCAGCAGAAACGCCGGAGGCACTGAAGCTTTCTTT,CASRNAGGTEAFF
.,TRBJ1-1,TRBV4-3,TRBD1,TGCGCCAGCACCCGACAGGGTGGGACTGAAGCTTTCTTT,CASTRQGGTEAFF
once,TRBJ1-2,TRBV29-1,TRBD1,TGCAGCGTTGGACAGGGGGCTCACTATGGCTACACCTTC,CSVGQGAHYGYTF
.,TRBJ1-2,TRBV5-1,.,TGCGCCAGCAGCTTGCAGGCATCTAACTATGGCTACACCTTC,CASSLQASNYGYTF